This T cell receptor beta chain stems from a study of OX40 agonist ivuxolimab in advanced cancers. Study-wide findings and caveats: Among the lowest peripheral clonal expansion occurred in 0.1-3.0 mg/kg partial responders.

On this clone: What it binds is unknown.

V was cut by 3 bases and J by 6 bases, with 13 bases left in between. There are 14 residues in the CDR3. Germline lookup yields CDR1 SGHRS and CDR2 YFSETQ. Autoimmune disease history or systemic immunosuppression led to patients being barred. Assay used: immunoSEQ multiplex PCR; TCRdb lists only in-frame clones, some missing. This table has roughly 93,000 clones, roughly nine tenths appearing once. V is TRBV5-1 and J is TRBJ2-1, with D tentatively TRBD2 (6 bases). This TCR derives from an adult with an advanced solid tumor such as melanoma, head and neck, liver or kidney cancer. The source was CD4+ or CD8+ T cells sorted from blood, collected in a trial of the OX40 agonist ivuxolimab. Here the CDR3 reads CASSSRGSGNEQFF. The DNA of the CDR3 is TGCGCCAGCAGCTCACGAGGTAGCGGCAATGAGCAGTTCTTC.